The 20 T cell receptor beta chains below were found in one sample sequenced in a study of blood T cell repertoires in COVID-19. Only in-frame clones appear in the TCRdb table, and some are missing; sequencing was by immunoSEQ multiplex PCR. Altogether almost 500,000 clones are present, less than 90% being singletons, with the ten largest covering roughly 8.5%. Input material: PBMCs or T cells enriched from blood (not recorded which). The source is an older woman who had recovered from COVID-19.

In this sample, this clone turned up once. This chain uses TRBV18 with TRBJ1-1; possible D gene TRBD1, 6 bases. Trimming removed 3 bases from V and 0 bases from J, with 17 bases in between. The CDR3 consists of 17 residues. Per the germline V gene, CDR1 is KGHSH and CDR2 is LQKENI. CDR3 region: CASSPQLVGHLNTEAFF. Written as DNA, the CDR3 is TGTGCCAGCTCACCCCAGCTTGTGGGACACTTGAACACTGAAGCTTTCTTT.

CDR3 in amino acids: CASTYREGKNEKLFF. The DNA for the CDR3 is TGTGCCAGCACCTATAGGGAGGGCAAGAATGAAAAACTGTTTTTT. The V gene is TRBV9, the J gene TRBJ1-4; D is ambiguous. CDR3 length equals 15 residues. Trimming shortened V by 6 bases and J by 5 bases, and 17 bases separated the two germline ends. Germline values: CDR1 SGDLS, CDR2 YYNGEE.

The V and J genes are TRBV18 and TRBJ2-7, with TRBD1 as a possible D gene (6 bases). This CDR3 has 13 amino acids. Germline V lookup: CDR1 KGHSH, CDR2 LQKENI. The germline V and J ends were trimmed by 6 bases and 3 bases, with 12 bases remaining between them. CDR3 in DNA: TGTGCCAGCTCCCGGGACACGGACTACGAGCAGTACGTC. Its protein product is CASSRDTDYEQYV.

Only a few counts were recorded for this clone. The chain employs TRBV6-5 and TRBJ2-1; tentatively, D is TRBD2 (6 bases). The ends were cut back, 6 bases at V and 5 bases at J, with 17 bases in the middle. The CDR3 length is 15 residues. Germline assignment: CDR1 MNHEY and CDR2 SVGAGI. The CDR3 protein is CASSTAGQLHNEQFF. CDR3 in DNA: TGTGCCAGCAGCACTGCGGGGCAGCTACACAATGAGCAGTTCTTC.

Here the CDR3 DNA reads TGTGCCAGCAGCCCATCCGGGACAGGAGGAAATGGCTACACCTTC. Amino acids: CASSPSGTGGNGYTF. The gene calls are TRBV14 and TRBJ1-2; 8 bases are a match to TRBD1. The ends lost 4 bases at V and 6 bases at J; junction bases unmatched: 10. CDR1 is SGHDN and CDR2 is FVKESK in the germline V gene. This CDR3 is 15 amino acids long.

The rearrangement links TRBV7-2 to TRBJ1-1, with a possible D match to TRBD1 (5 bases). Germline V lookup: CDR1 SGHTA, CDR2 FQGNSA. The CDR3 loop spans 14 amino acids. Trimming shortened V by 5 bases and J by 4 bases, and 14 bases separated the two germline ends. CDR3 in amino acids: CASSPGVSFTEAFF. In DNA, the CDR3 is TGTGCCAGCAGCCCGGGGGTCTCCTTCACTGAAGCTTTCTTT.

The chain links TRBV12-3 or TRBV12-4 to TRBJ2-7; possibly TRBD1 for D (6 bases). Trimming shortened V by 5 bases and J by 5 bases, and 10 bases separated the two germline ends. The CDR3 has 12 amino acids. CDR3 amino acids: CASSLGQNEQYF. DNA for the CDR3: TGTGCCAGCAGTCTTGGACAGAACGAGCAGTACTTC.

This clone was found a few times. The gene calls are TRBV7-2 and TRBJ2-5; D not certain. The germline V gene encodes CDR1 SGHTA and CDR2 FQGNSA. The CDR3 runs to 13 residues. V lost 3 bases to trimming and J lost 4 bases, with 9 bases between them. This chain's CDR3 is CASSFDTTETQYF. The CDR3 DNA follows: TGTGCCAGCAGCTTTGATACAACAGAGACCCAGTACTTC.

The rearrangement links TRBV24-1 to TRBJ2-7; TRBD1 matches 9 bases. CDR3 length equals 15 residues. With V trimmed by 8 bases and J by 5 bases, 12 bases remained unmatched. Germline V lookup: CDR1 KGHDR, CDR2 SFDVKD. CDR3 amino acids: CATTTHRGPRNEQYV. The CDR3 DNA reads TGTGCCACCACCACACACAGGGGGCCGCGCAACGAGCAGTACGTC.

This sequence joins TRBV9 and TRBJ2-2, with a weak D call TRBD1 (6 bases). This CDR3 contains 18 residues. Trimming stripped 0 bases from V and 0 bases from J, with 15 bases between. Germline V gene data show CDR1 as SGDLS and CDR2 as YYNGEE. The CDR3 region has the DNA TGTGCCAGCAGCGTAGTCCCCGGACAGCCCGCGAACACCGGGGAGCTGTTTTTT. Translating gives CASSVVPGQPANTGELFF.

V and J are TRBV2 and TRBJ1-1; D remains ambiguous. CDR3 size: 13 residues. Germline CDR1 reads SNHLY; CDR2 reads FYNNEI. The germline V and J ends were trimmed by 8 bases and 4 bases, with 14 bases remaining between them. The DNA of the CDR3 is TGTGCCAGCCGTGGGGAGTTTGGCACTGAAGCTTTCTTT. It yields the protein CASRGEFGTEAFF.

V is TRBV3-1 (or the pseudogene TRBV3-2) and J is TRBJ2-4, with 12 bases that match TRBD2. CDR3 length equals 17 residues. Trimming removed 5 bases from V and 2 bases from J; junction bases left unmatched: 7. The germline gives CDR1 LGHDT, CDR2 YNNKEL (reference sequence). This CDR3 is CASSSLGLAGTKNIQYF. CDR3 nucleotides: TGTGCCAGCAGCTCCCTAGGACTAGCGGGGACCAAAAACATTCAGTACTTC.

The CDR3 is CASSSLRHSLEQFF. The CDR3 nucleotides read TGTGCCAGCAGTTCCCTTAGACATTCATTGGAGCAGTTCTTC. The chain has TRBV27 and TRBJ2-1; D uncertain. This CDR3 is built from 14 residues. CDR1 and CDR2 (germline): MNHEY, SMNVEV (reference sequence). Trimming stripped 4 bases from V and 10 bases from J, with 17 bases between.

The chain couples TRBV27 to TRBJ1-5; D is unresolved. The CDR3 runs 15 residues. Germline CDR1 is MNHEY and CDR2 is SMNVEV (reference sequence). V lost 2 bases, J lost 0 bases, and 8 bases lay in between. The CDR3 reads CASSLEGSSNQPQHF. As DNA, the CDR3 is TGTGCCAGCAGTTTAGAGGGATCTAGCAATCAGCCCCAGCATTTT.

The chain has TRBV9 and TRBJ1-6, with 8 nucleotides matching TRBD1. Germline assignment: CDR1 SGDLS and CDR2 YYNGEE. V was clipped by 4 bases and J by 6 bases; unmatched bases: 6. CDR3 length equals 15 residues. CDR3 sequence: CASSSGGGSNSPLHF. CDR3 nucleotide sequence: TGTGCCAGCAGCTCAGGGGGCGGGAGTAATTCACCCCTCCACTTT.

This clone was observed once. The J gene is TRBJ2-3, the V gene TRBV7-2, with 10 bases that match TRBD2. This CDR3 has 16 residues. J was trimmed by 3 bases and V by 3 bases; bases with no gene match: 6. Germline V gives CDR1 SGHTA, CDR2 FQGNSA. The CDR3 coding sequence is TGTGCCAGCAGCTTGGGGCTAGCGGGGGCTACAGATACGCAGTATTTT. Translated, it gives CASSLGLAGATDTQYF. Looking up the rest from reference TRBV7-2 and TRBJ2-3 gives the full variable domain: GAGVSQSPSNKVTEKGKDVELRCDPISGHTALYWYRQSLGQGLEFLIYFQGNSAPDKSGLPSDRFSAERTGGSVSTLTIQRTQQEDSAVYLCASSLGLAGATDTQYFGPGTRLTVL.

V usage is TRBV7-2 and J usage is TRBJ1-3; D is ambiguous. The CDR3 has 17 residues. V was cut by 2 bases and J by 2 bases, with 16 bases left in between. Germline CDR1 is SGHTA and CDR2 is FQGNSA. The CDR3, as DNA: TGTGCCAGCAGCTTATCCCCAACCGGGATGCCTGGAAACACCATATATTTT. It encodes CASSLSPTGMPGNTIYF.

V and J are TRBV25-1 and TRBJ1-4; 7 bases map to TRBD1. The CDR3 contains 13 residues. Unmatched junction bases numbered 1, after V lost 4 bases and J lost 5 bases. Germline-derived CDR1 and CDR2 are MGHDK and SYGVNS. The CDR3 loop is CASSGQGNEKLFF. The CDR3 DNA reads as TGTGCCAGCAGTGGACAGGGAAATGAAAAACTGTTTTTT.

Regarding this clone: No conserved phenylalanine or tryptophan ends this CDR3, so it is likely a read error. The DNA is omitted, as the CDR3 cannot be located on it reliably, and the CDR3 follows TCRdb's listing. This chain uses TRBV11-2 with TRBJ2-3; the table assigns TRBD2, which was not confirmed against the DNA. The CDR3 is 13 amino acids long, termini counted. CDR1 SGHAT and CDR2 FQNNGV come from the germline V gene. CDR3 residues: CASSLAPSGGAVI.

The chain carries TRBV19 and TRBJ2-5; D may be TRBD2 (6 bases). The CDR3 contains 15 residues. Trimming stripped 7 bases from V and 4 bases from J, with 19 bases between. Germline CDR1 is LNHDA and CDR2 is SQIVND (reference sequence). CDR3 amino acids: CASNPGRGHGETQYF. Written as DNA, the CDR3 is TGTGCCAGTAATCCCGGGAGAGGGCACGGAGAGACCCAGTACTTC. Full variable domain (rest looked up from reference TRBV19 and TRBJ2-5): DGGITQSPKYLFRKEGQNVTLSCEQNLNHDAMYWYRQDPGQGLRLIYYSQIVNDFQKGDIAEGYSVSREKKESFPLTVTSAQKNPTAFYLCASNPGRGHGETQYFGPGTRLLVL.